The source of this TCR beta chain is a study of blood T cell repertoires in COVID-19. This clone was counted a single time. Trimming took 7 bases from V and 0 from J, leaving 12 bases between them. Germline loops: CDR1 MDHEN, CDR2 SYDVKM. The CDR3 runs to 14 residues. Sequenced by immunoSEQ multiplex PCR; TCRdb stores in-frame clones only, minus some. The table has roughly 190,000 clones, around nine tenths seen once. The TCR originated in a man aged 50 or older with acute or convalescent COVID-19. Specimen: peripheral blood. The chain recombines TRBV28 with TRBJ1-2, with a possible D match to TRBD1 (5 bases). Written as DNA, the CDR3 is TGTGCCAGCACCTTAACAGGCGCTAACTATGGCTACACCTTC. It is translated as CASTLTGANYGYTF.